These 19 T cell receptor beta chains originate from one sample sequenced in a study of Ad26.COV2.S vaccination and SARS-CoV-2 variants. Treatment described: 15 to 20 received Ad26.COV2.S at low or high dose, single or two shots; 5 received placebo; per-sample allocation not given. On day 63 after the first injection, vaccine and placebo recipients gave samples. The method was immunoSEQ multiplex PCR; TCRdb's version includes in-frame clones alone and lacks a portion of them. Among about 400,000 clones listed, around 89% were seen once. The material sequenced was peripheral blood, taken in a trial of Ad26.COV2.S vaccine versus placebo. These TCRs come from a person aged 18-65 years who received the Ad26.COV2.S COVID-19 vaccine or a placebo.

This chain connects TRBV7-9 to TRBJ1-1; the D gene is possibly TRBD1 (6 bases). V was cut by 1 base and J by 10 bases, with 16 bases left in between. Looked up from germline, CDR1 is SEHNR and CDR2 is FQNEAQ (reference sequence). The CDR3 length is 14 residues. The DNA of the CDR3 is TGTGCCAGCAGCTTAGAAGGGTTGGTAGGGGGAGCTTTCTTT. Its translation is CASSLEGLVGGAFF.

CDR3 DNA sequence: TGCACCAGCAGAGAGAGGGTACAGACCAATGAGCAGTTCTTC. Translating gives CTSRERVQTNEQFF. The chain uses TRBV1 and TRBJ2-1; the D call TRBD2 from the table was never checked on the DNA. TRBV1 is given as a pseudogene. This CDR3 region has 14 residues.

The rearrangement links TRBV6-1 to TRBJ2-2; no clear D. CDR3 length equals 14 residues. Germline loops: CDR1 MNHNS, CDR2 SASEGT. V was trimmed by 3 bases and J by 4 bases, leaving 9 bases between them. Here the CDR3 DNA reads TGTGCCAGCAGTGACAGGTCCCCCACCGGGGAGCTGTTTTTT. Protein product: CASSDRSPTGELFF.

The chain combines TRBV2 with TRBJ2-5, with D possibly being TRBD2 (5 bases). Trimming cost V 5 bases and J 13 bases, with 17 bases left between them. Per the germline V gene, CDR1 is SNHLY and CDR2 is FYNNEI. The CDR3 has 12 amino acids. CDR3 DNA sequence: TGTGCCAGCAGTCCACCTACTAGTTCGGGGTACTTC. Translated: CASSPPTSSGYF.

V usage is TRBV19 and J usage is TRBJ1-5, with D maybe TRBD1 (6 bases). Germline V gene lookup returns CDR1 LNHDA and CDR2 SQIVND (reference sequence). The CDR3 runs to 15 residues. Trimming cost V 6 bases and J 0 bases, with 12 bases left between them. Here the CDR3 reads CASRLTGPSNQPQHF. For the CDR3, the DNA is TGTGCCAGTAGACTGACAGGACCTAGCAATCAGCCCCAGCATTTT.

The chain is built from TRBV5-1 and TRBJ1-1, with D possibly matching TRBD1 (6 bases). The CDR3 contains 14 residues. Germline V gene lookup returns CDR1 SGHRS and CDR2 YFSETQ. V was cut by 2 bases and J by 1 base, with 9 bases left in between. CDR3 loop: CASSFQGWNTEAFF. DNA of the CDR3: TGCGCCAGCAGCTTCCAGGGGTGGAACACTGAAGCTTTCTTT.

The genes are TRBV5-1 and TRBJ2-7, with no clear D. CDR1 SGHRS and CDR2 YFSETQ come from the germline V gene. Trimming removed 4 bases from V and 2 bases from J, with 16 bases in between. The CDR3 runs to 15 residues. CDR3 nucleotides: TGCGCCAGCAGCACATCTTCATACCCTACCTACGAGCAGTACTTC. This gives the protein CASSTSSYPTYEQYF.

The chain carries TRBV9 and TRBJ2-5, with D perhaps matching TRBD1 (6 bases). Trimming took 1 base from V and 5 from J, leaving 15 bases between them. There are 15 residues in the CDR3. Germline V gives CDR1 SGDLS, CDR2 YYNGEE. The CDR3 region has the DNA TGTGCCAGCAGCGTATCTACAGGGTTCGGGGAGACCCAGTACTTC. Encoded protein: CASSVSTGFGETQYF.

The chain joins TRBV18 to TRBJ2-5, with 9 bases aligning to TRBD1. The V and J ends lost 4 bases and 1 base, in that order; junction bases with no gene match: 4. The CDR3 sequence is 15 residues long. CDR1 and CDR2 from the germline V gene are KGHSH and LQKENI. CDR3 amino acids: CASSLNRGPQETQYF. The CDR3, as DNA: TGTGCCAGCTCACTGAACAGGGGGCCCCAAGAGACCCAGTACTTC.

J is TRBJ2-7 and V is TRBV9; D remains unclear. In germline, CDR1 is SGDLS, CDR2 YYNGEE. This CDR3 contains 13 residues. V lost 4 bases and J 6 bases, leaving 14 bases between the germline ends. The CDR3 reads CASSPQPIGEQYF. In DNA, the CDR3 is TGTGCCAGCAGCCCTCAACCCATCGGCGAGCAGTACTTC.

The chain couples TRBV11-2 to TRBJ2-7, with 7 bases matching TRBD2. The J segment lost 3 bases and the V segment lost 4 bases, leaving 15 bases of the junction unmatched. The CDR3 spans 17 residues. In germline, CDR1 is SGHAT, CDR2 FQNNGV. The CDR3 here is CASSSPGLKTADYEQYF. The CDR3 region has the DNA TGTGCCAGCAGCTCGCCGGGACTAAAGACCGCAGACTACGAGCAGTACTTC.

This clone was recorded only once. This sequence joins TRBV28 and TRBJ1-5, with D possibly TRBD1 on 5 matching bases. CDR1 is MDHEN, CDR2 SYDVKM, per germline. This CDR3 spans 15 amino acids. V was shortened by 6 bases and J by 2 bases, with 14 bases between the two germline ends. CDR3 in DNA: TGTGCCAGCAGGGGACGGGTGAGTGGCAATCAGCCCCAGCATTTT. The encoded protein is CASRGRVSGNQPQHF.

As for this clone: The junction does not match germline at one end; this may be a read error. The J gene is TRBJ2-1, the V gene TRBV6-2 or TRBV6-3, with D tentatively TRBD2 (5 bases). This CDR3 is 15 amino acids long. Germline V gene data show CDR1 as MNHEY and CDR2 as SVGEGT. In DNA form, the CDR3 reads TGTGCCAGCCGTTACCGAGGGATTGGGAACAATGAGCAGTTCTTC. Its protein product is CASRYRGIGNNEQFF.

This chain connects TRBV15 to TRBJ1-4; no reliable D call. From germline, CDR1 is LNHNV and CDR2 YYDKDF (reference sequence). CDR3 length: 13 amino acids. V lost 0 bases to trimming and J lost 7 bases, with 6 bases between them. The CDR3 nucleotides are TGTGCCACCAGCAGAGACCCCGGTGAAAAACTGTTTTTT. The encoded protein is CATSRDPGEKLFF.

The table lists this clone with a count of one. The chain carries TRBV5-6 and TRBJ1-5, with unresolved D. V shed 4 bases and J shed 0 bases, with 8 bases lying between them. This CDR3 is built from 14 residues. The germline CDR1 and CDR2 sequences are SGHDT and YYEEEE. The CDR3 DNA is TGTGCCAGCAGCAAGGCCGTTAGCAATCAGCCCCAGCATTTT. Translated: CASSKAVSNQPQHF.

Notes on this clone: Additional DNA sequences in this sample encode the identical CDR3. The rearrangement uses TRBV7-2 and TRBJ1-1; 7 bases are a match to TRBD1. The J segment lost 2 bases and the V segment lost 5 bases, leaving 5 bases of the junction unmatched. The V gene's germline CDR1 is SGHTA and CDR2 FQGNSA. The CDR3 sequence is 14 residues long. In DNA, the CDR3 is TGTGCCAGCAGCCTTAGACAGGGTAACACTGAAGCTTTCTTT. Protein sequence: CASSLRQGNTEAFF.

The chain joins TRBV6-2 or TRBV6-3 to TRBJ1-4; TRBD1 agrees at 9 bases. CDR1 MNHEY and CDR2 SVGEGT come from the germline V gene. This CDR3 is built from 17 residues. Losses at the gene ends were 6 bases for V and 6 bases for J; bases not matched to a gene: 14. Written as DNA, the CDR3 is TGTGCCAGCAGCCCTGGGGTACAGGGGGCAGGTGATGAAAAACTGTTTTTT. Translated: CASSPGVQGAGDEKLFF.

The chain recombines TRBV7-2 with TRBJ1-5; a possible D gene is TRBD1 (5 bases). There are 17 residues in the CDR3. Trimming removed 0 bases at V and 1 base at J, with 13 bases between. Germline values: CDR1 SGHTA, CDR2 FQGNSA. The CDR3 here is CASSLALGLGSNQPQHF. The CDR3 DNA is TGTGCCAGCAGCTTAGCTCTGGGGCTGGGGAGCAATCAGCCCCAGCATTTT.

The gene calls are TRBV6-2 or TRBV6-3 and TRBJ2-7; 8 bases fit TRBD2. Germline loops: CDR1 MNHEY, CDR2 SVGEGT. Trimming removed 0 bases from V and 3 bases from J; junction bases left unmatched: 7. The CDR3 loop spans 16 amino acids. The CDR3 spells CASSYSTPGGGYEQYF. CDR3 DNA sequence: TGTGCCAGCAGTTACTCAACCCCGGGAGGGGGCTACGAGCAGTACTTC.